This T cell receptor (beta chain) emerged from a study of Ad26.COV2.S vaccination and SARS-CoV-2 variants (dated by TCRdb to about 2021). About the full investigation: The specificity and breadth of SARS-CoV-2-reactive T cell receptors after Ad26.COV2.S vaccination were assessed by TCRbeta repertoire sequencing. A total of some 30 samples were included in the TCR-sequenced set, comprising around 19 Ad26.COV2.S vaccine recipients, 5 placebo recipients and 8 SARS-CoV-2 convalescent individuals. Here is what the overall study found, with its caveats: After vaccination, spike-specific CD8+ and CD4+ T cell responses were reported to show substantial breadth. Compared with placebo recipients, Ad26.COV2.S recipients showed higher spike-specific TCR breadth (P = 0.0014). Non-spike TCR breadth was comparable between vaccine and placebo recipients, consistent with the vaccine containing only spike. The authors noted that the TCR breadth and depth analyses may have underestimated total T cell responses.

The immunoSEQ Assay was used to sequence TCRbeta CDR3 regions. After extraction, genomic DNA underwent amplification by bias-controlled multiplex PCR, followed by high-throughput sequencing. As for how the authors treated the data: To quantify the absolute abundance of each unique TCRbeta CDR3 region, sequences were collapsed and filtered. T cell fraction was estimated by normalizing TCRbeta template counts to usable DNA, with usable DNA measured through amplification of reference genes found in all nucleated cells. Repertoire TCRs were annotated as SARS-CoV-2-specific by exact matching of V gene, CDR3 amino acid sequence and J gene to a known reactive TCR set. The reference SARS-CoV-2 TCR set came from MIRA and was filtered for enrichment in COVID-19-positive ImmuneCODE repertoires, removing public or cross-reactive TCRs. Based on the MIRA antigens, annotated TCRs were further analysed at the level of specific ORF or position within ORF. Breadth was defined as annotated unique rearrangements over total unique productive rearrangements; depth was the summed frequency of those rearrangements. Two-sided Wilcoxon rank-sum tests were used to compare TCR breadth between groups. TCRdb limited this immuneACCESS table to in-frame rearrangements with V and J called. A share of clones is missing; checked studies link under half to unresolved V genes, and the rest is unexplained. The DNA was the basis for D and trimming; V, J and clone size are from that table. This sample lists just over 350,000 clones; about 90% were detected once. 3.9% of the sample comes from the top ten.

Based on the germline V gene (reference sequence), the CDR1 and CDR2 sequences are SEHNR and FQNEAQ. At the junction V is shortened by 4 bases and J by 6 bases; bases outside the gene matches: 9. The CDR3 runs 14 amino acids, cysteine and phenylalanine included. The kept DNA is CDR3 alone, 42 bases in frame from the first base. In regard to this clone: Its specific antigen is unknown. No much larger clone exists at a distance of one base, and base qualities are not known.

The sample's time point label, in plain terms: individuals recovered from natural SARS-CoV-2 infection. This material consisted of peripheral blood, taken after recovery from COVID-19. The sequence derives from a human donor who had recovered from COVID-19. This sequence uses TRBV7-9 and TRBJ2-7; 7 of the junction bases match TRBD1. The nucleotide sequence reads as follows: TGTGCCAGCAGCTCCCCGAAGGGGGCTGGCGAGCAGTACTTC. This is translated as CASSSPKGAGEQYF.